Presented here are 27 T cell receptor beta chains from one specimen sequenced in a study of CD8 T cells in Susac syndrome. A quantity of about 0.5 to 1 ug RNA underwent reverse transcription using random hexamers. TCRdb re-called the immunoSEQ multiplex PCR reads through MiXCR, storing one row per CDR3 protein. The sample lists some 120,000 distinct CDR3 sequences; about 93% were seen once. Sequencing was performed on CD4+ T cells from PBMCs. Receptors were obtained from a human donor in good health.

This chain uses TRBV3-1 with TRBJ2-7; the D gene is possibly TRBD2 (6 bases). CDR1 and CDR2 (germline): LGHDT, YNNKEL (reference sequence). The CDR3 is 14 residues long. V was cut by 4 bases and J by 2 bases, with 12 bases left in between. The DNA of the CDR3 is TGTGCCAGCAGCCGGGCGGGGCATACCTACGAGCAGTACTTC. Residues: CASSRAGHTYEQYF.

The chain recombines TRBV7-9 with TRBJ1-2; D not resolved. Germline-derived CDR1 and CDR2 are SEHNR and FQNEAQ (reference sequence). The CDR3 runs 13 residues. The CDR3: CGLQSTPNYGYTF. In DNA, the CDR3 is TGTGGCCTGCAGTCAACCCCTAACTATGGCTACACCTTC.

This chain uses TRBV12-3 or TRBV12-4 with TRBJ2-5; D gene ambiguous. The CDR3 length is 13 residues. V lost 4 bases and J 5 bases, leaving 11 bases between the germline ends. CDR3 sequence: CASSSGPRETQYF. The DNA for the CDR3 is TGTGCCAGCAGTTCGGGCCCGAGGGAGACCCAGTACTTC.

The chain links TRBV29-1 to TRBJ2-7, with a weak D call TRBD1 (7 bases). This CDR3 comprises 15 residues. V lost 6 bases, J lost 0 bases, and 18 bases lay in between. Germline CDR1 SQVTM, CDR2 ANQGSEA. The CDR3 sequence: CSVLARDRSSYEQYF. The CDR3 DNA reads TGCAGCGTCCTAGCGCGGGACAGATCCTCCTACGAGCAGTACTTC.

The chain carries TRBV27 and TRBJ2-7; 11 positions agree with TRBD1. The V gene's germline CDR1 is MNHEY and CDR2 SMNVEV (reference sequence). V shed 5 bases, J shed 9 bases, and the junction held 9 bases outside the gene matches. The CDR3 is made up of 14 amino acids. CDR3 coding DNA: TGTGCCAGCAGTCCAATCCGGGACAGGGGGACGCAGTACTTC. It yields the protein CASSPIRDRGTQYF.

The rearrangement joins TRBV6-2 or TRBV6-3 to TRBJ2-1; no clear D. Germline V gives CDR1 MNHEY, CDR2 SVGEGT. The CDR3 loop spans 11 amino acids. Trimming left V 6 bases short and J 4 bases short, with 4 bases between. This CDR3 reads CASRIYNEQFF. The CDR3 DNA reads as TGTGCCAGCAGGATATACAATGAGCAGTTCTTC.

The chain recombines TRBV7-8 with TRBJ1-1, with 7 bases aligning to TRBD1. Unmatched junction bases numbered 13, after V lost 4 bases and J lost 5 bases. The CDR3 spans 16 residues. From germline, CDR1 is SGHVS and CDR2 FQNEAQ. The CDR3 nucleotides read TGTGCCAGCAGCTGGTTGACAGGGTTTGGGGGGACTGAAGCTTTCTTT. Amino acids: CASSWLTGFGGTEAFF.

V and J are TRBV5-1 and TRBJ2-1; 15 bases match TRBD2. The CDR3 loop spans 16 amino acids. Losses at the gene ends were 4 bases for V and 10 bases for J; bases not matched to a gene: 9. CDR1 is SGHRS and CDR2 is YFSETQ in the germline V gene. The CDR3 loop reads CASSPGLAGGEREQFF. In nucleotides, the CDR3 is TGCGCCAGCAGCCCGGGACTAGCGGGAGGAGAAAGAGAGCAGTTCTTC.

The gene calls are TRBV15 and TRBJ1-5, with 9 nucleotides matching TRBD1. Trimming cost V 3 bases and J 1 base; bases outside gene matches: 13. This CDR3 is 19 amino acids long. From germline, CDR1 is LNHNV and CDR2 YYDKDF (reference sequence). CDR3 amino acids: CATSRRGQGLPRSNQPQHF. CDR3 in DNA: TGTGCCACCAGCAGGAGAGGACAGGGGCTTCCGAGAAGCAATCAGCCCCAGCATTTT.

The chain combines TRBV5-1 with TRBJ2-7; D is undetermined. V was pared by 3 bases and J by 3 bases, with 22 bases between. This CDR3 contains 17 residues. CDR1 and CDR2 (germline): SGHRS, YFSETQ. CDR3: CASSSGRRASLNYEQYF. The CDR3 region has the DNA TGCGCCAGCAGCTCCGGACGGCGCGCGTCCCTTAACTACGAGCAGTACTTC.

The genes are TRBV4-3 and TRBJ1-2; D is unclear. Germline values: CDR1 LGHNA, CDR2 YSLEER. The CDR3 has 15 amino acids. Between the trimmed V and J ends, which lost 4 bases and 2 bases, there was a span of 14 bases. The CDR3 reads CASSRARELNYGYTF. Here the CDR3 DNA reads TGCGCCAGCAGCCGGGCAAGGGAGTTGAACTATGGCTACACCTTC.

The chain is built from TRBV20-1 and TRBJ1-2; D ambiguous. Trimming took off 3 bases at V and 3 bases at J, with 11 bases between the two ends. CDR1 DFQATT and CDR2 SNEGSKA come from the germline V gene (reference sequence). The CDR3 is made up of 13 amino acids. CDR3 protein: CSASAGVDYGYTF. DNA of the CDR3: TGCAGTGCTAGCGCTGGGGTTGACTATGGCTACACCTTC.

This clonotype showed up just once. The chain has TRBV2 and TRBJ1-2, with D unresolved. V lost 10 bases, J lost 5 bases, and 14 bases lay in between. CDR3 length equals 12 residues. The germline CDR1 and CDR2 sequences are SNHLY and FYNNEI. CDR3 in DNA: TGTGCCACTTCTGGGGATGGATATGGCTACACCTTC. Encoded protein: CATSGDGYGYTF. Combining the CDR3 with reference TRBV2 and TRBJ1-2 gives the whole variable domain EPEVTQTPSHQVTQMGQEVILRCVPISNHLYFYWYRQILGQKVEFLVSFYNNEISEKSEIFDDQFSVERPDGSNFTLKIRSTKLEDSAMYFCATSGDGYGYTFGSGTRLTVV.

This rearrangement joins TRBV5-1 to TRBJ1-3, with D unresolved. CDR1 and CDR2 from the germline V gene are SGHRS and YFSETQ. CDR3 length equals 15 residues. V gave up 0 bases and J gave up 4 bases, with 11 bases separating them. As DNA, the CDR3 is TGCGCCAGCAGCTTGGACAGTTCCCAGGGAAACACCATATATTTT. As protein: CASSLDSSQGNTIYF.

The CDR3 nucleotides are TGCGCCAGCAGCGATGGGGTCCGGAACAATGAGCAGTTCTTC. This translates into CASSDGVRNNEQFF. The chain carries TRBV5-1 and TRBJ2-1; D is ambiguous. Germline CDR1 is SGHRS and CDR2 is YFSETQ. This CDR3 is 14 amino acids long. V was clipped by 4 bases and J by 5 bases, with 13 bases between them.

The chain has TRBV5-4 and TRBJ2-1; 7 nucleotides agree with TRBD2. Germline CDR1 SGHNT, CDR2 YYREEE (reference sequence). V was pared by 0 bases and J by 8 bases, with 8 bases of the junction left unmatched. The CDR3 spans 15 residues. CDR3 bases: TGTGCCAGCAGCTTGGCACTAGCGTCTTTCGATGAGCAGTTCTTC. Translation: CASSLALASFDEQFF. The full variable domain, its missing parts supplied by reference TRBV5-4 and TRBJ2-1, is ETGVTQSPTHLIKTRGQQVTLRCSSQSGHNTVSWYQQALGQGPQFIFQYYREEENGRGNFPPRFSGLQFPNYSSELNVNALELDDSALYLCASSLALASFDEQFFGPGTRLTVL.

The chain is built from TRBV19 and TRBJ1-2, with D possibly being TRBD1 (6 bases). Trimming took 10 bases from V and 7 from J, leaving 19 bases between them. This CDR3 spans 13 amino acids. Per the germline V gene, CDR1 is LNHDA and CDR2 is SQIVND (reference sequence). CDR3 amino acids: CATQGRGGTGYTF. The CDR3 DNA is TGTGCCACTCAGGGGAGGGGGGGCACTGGCTACACCTTC.

The chain links TRBV5-4 to TRBJ2-7; D is possibly TRBD1 or TRBD2 (6 bases each). The CDR3 length is 15 residues. Germline CDR1 and CDR2: SGHNT and YYREEE (reference sequence). Trimming took 0 bases from V and 2 from J, leaving 12 bases between them. This CDR3 reads CASSLGRGEAYEQYF. Here the CDR3 DNA reads TGTGCCAGCAGCTTGGGAAGGGGGGAAGCCTACGAGCAGTACTTC.

This CDR3 reads CASSQLEDSPLHF. CDR3 DNA: TGTGCCAGCAGCCAATTAGAGGATTCACCCCTCCACTTT. This chain joins TRBV16 and TRBJ1-6; D gene unclear. Germline V gene lookup returns CDR1 KGHSY and CDR2 FQNENV. Between the trimmed V and J ends, which lost 1 base and 8 bases, there was a span of 6 bases. CDR3 length: 13 amino acids.

The rearrangement links TRBV3-1 to TRBJ1-4; D call uncertain. V was cut by 0 bases and J by 10 bases, with 15 bases left in between. This CDR3 spans 15 amino acids. The germline CDR1 and CDR2 sequences are LGHDT and YNNKEL (reference sequence). This chain's CDR3 is CASSQDSRDIGKLFF. As DNA, the CDR3 is TGTGCCAGCAGCCAAGATAGTAGGGATATCGGAAAACTGTTTTTT.

This rearrangement joins TRBV12-3 or TRBV12-4 to TRBJ2-5; D is uncertain. The ends were cut back, 5 bases at V and 7 bases at J, with 8 bases in the middle. The CDR3 length is 11 residues. DNA of the CDR3: TGTGCCAGCAGTCCACACAGGACCCAGTACTTC. Amino acids: CASSPHRTQYF.

The chain joins TRBV6-6 to TRBJ2-2; 10 nucleotides agree with TRBD1. The ends lost 2 bases at V and 7 bases at J; junction bases unmatched: 7. This CDR3 has 16 amino acids. CDR1 and CDR2 (germline): MNHNY, SVGAGI (reference sequence). CDR3 residues: CASSYPDRGRSGELFF. The CDR3 DNA reads as TGTGCCAGCAGTTACCCTGACAGGGGGCGAAGCGGGGAGCTGTTTTTT.

The chain recombines TRBV12-3 or TRBV12-4 with TRBJ2-7, with D hard to call. With 1 base removed from V and 2 bases from J, the gap between germline ends came to 12 bases. The CDR3 extends over 15 amino acids. CDR3: CASSLDPDPTYEQYF. CDR3 coding DNA: TGTGCCAGCAGTTTAGATCCAGATCCGACCTACGAGCAGTACTTC.

The chain employs TRBV27 and TRBJ1-2; D not resolved. CDR1 and CDR2 (germline): MNHEY, SMNVEV (reference sequence). The CDR3 spans 13 residues. The V and J ends lost 3 bases and 4 bases respectively, with 9 bases between them. This chain's CDR3 is CASSLGKPYGYTF. CDR3 nucleotides: TGTGCCAGCAGTTTGGGAAAACCCTATGGCTACACCTTC.

This chain joins TRBV20-1 and TRBJ2-5, with TRBD2 matching over 9 bases. Germline assignment: CDR1 DFQATT and CDR2 SNEGSKA (reference sequence). The V and J ends lost 5 bases and 5 bases, in that order; junction bases with no gene match: 6. The CDR3 consists of 13 residues. CDR3 coding DNA: TGCAGTGCTCCGACTAGCGGCGGGGAGACCCAGTACTTC. Translating it yields CSAPTSGGETQYF.

The CDR3: CSVERQNTEAFF. The CDR3 region has the DNA TGCAGCGTTGAAAGGCAGAACACTGAAGCTTTCTTT. The V call is TRBV29-1, the J call TRBJ1-1; the D is unclear. Germline CDR1 is SQVTM and CDR2 is ANQGSEA. V shed 2 bases and J shed 1 base, with 5 bases lying between them. This CDR3 contains 12 residues.

The V call is TRBV28, the J call TRBJ1-1, with 9 nucleotides matching TRBD1. This CDR3 has 15 residues. V lost 5 bases, J lost 5 bases, and 9 bases stayed unmatched. Germline V lookup: CDR1 MDHEN, CDR2 SYDVKM. CDR3 region: CASSPPWTGVTEAFF. CDR3 bases: TGTGCCAGCAGTCCCCCTTGGACAGGGGTGACTGAAGCTTTCTTT. Filled out from reference TRBV28 and TRBJ1-1, the complete variable domain reads DVKVTQSSRYLVKRTGEKVFLECVQDMDHENMFWYRQDPGLGLRLIYFSYDVKMKEKGDIPEGYSVSREKKERFSLILESASTNQTSMYLCASSPPWTGVTEAFFGQGTRLTVV.